This entry lists 21 T cell receptor beta chains sequenced from one sample in a study of blood T cell repertoires in COVID-19. The table came from immunoSEQ multiplex PCR; TCRdb's copy has only in-frame clones and leaves some out. Of some 290,000 clones detected, 70% to 90% appear once; the ten largest clones hold 12%. The material sequenced was peripheral blood. All receptors derive from a woman younger than 45 with COVID-19, enrolled during active disease.

V is TRBV4-1 and J is TRBJ2-1; 9 nucleotides align to TRBD2. J gave up 6 bases and V 1 base, and 7 bases lay outside the gene matches. The germline gives CDR1 MGHRA, CDR2 YSYEKL. The CDR3 runs 16 residues. Here the CDR3 reads CASSQVAGGLFNEQFF. In DNA, the CDR3 is TGCGCCAGCAGCCAAGTTGCGGGGGGGCTTTTCAATGAGCAGTTCTTC.

This chain uses TRBV28 with TRBJ1-3; D not certain. Trimming cost V 6 bases and J 1 base, with 7 bases left between them. Germline V gene sequence: CDR1 MDHEN, CDR2 SYDVKM. The CDR3 runs to 13 residues. In nucleotides, the CDR3 is TGTGCCAGCAGCCCGGTATCTGGAAACACCATATATTTT. Residues: CASSPVSGNTIYF. Filled out from reference TRBV28 and TRBJ1-3, the complete variable domain reads DVKVTQSSRYLVKRTGEKVFLECVQDMDHENMFWYRQDPGLGLRLIYFSYDVKMKEKGDIPEGYSVSREKKERFSLILESASTNQTSMYLCASSPVSGNTIYFGEGSWLTVV.

This clone appeared a few times. The chain employs TRBV10-2 and TRBJ2-7, with 8 nucleotides matching TRBD1. This CDR3 spans 15 amino acids. Germline lookup yields CDR1 WSHSY and CDR2 SAAADI. The V gene end was trimmed by 10 bases and the J gene end by 5 bases; junction bases not matched to a gene: 16. Written as DNA, the CDR3 is TGCGCCAACCCGTGGTGGACAGGGAGAGGTGACGAGCAGTACTTC. Its protein is CANPWWTGRGDEQYF.

This rearrangement joins TRBV3-1 (or the pseudogene TRBV3-2) to TRBJ1-4, with 9 bases lining up with TRBD1. This CDR3 region has 16 residues. The germline V gene encodes CDR1 LGHDT and CDR2 YNNKEL (reference sequence). After removal of 5 bases from V and 4 bases from J, the junction contained 8 bases not matched to a gene. The CDR3 DNA reads as TGTGCCAGCAGCACGGACAGGGGCCCCCTTAATGAAAAACTGTTTTTT. Translated, it gives CASSTDRGPLNEKLFF.

The table lists this clone with many counts. This chain connects TRBV6-1 to TRBJ1-5, with TRBD1 as a possible D gene (6 bases). CDR1 MNHNS and CDR2 SASEGT come from the germline V gene. The CDR3 sequence is 16 residues long. Trimming left V 2 bases short and J 3 bases short, with 14 bases between. As DNA, the CDR3 is TGTGCCAGCAGTGAACCGAAAGGGGGTAACAATCAGCCCCAGCATTTT. Translation: CASSEPKGGNNQPQHF.

V is TRBV5-4 and J is TRBJ2-7; 11 bases are shared with TRBD2. This CDR3 contains 14 residues. Germline V gene lookup returns CDR1 SGHNT and CDR2 YYREEE (reference sequence). The J segment lost 4 bases and the V segment lost 1 base, leaving 1 base of the junction unmatched. CDR3 sequence reads: CASSLTSGGYEQYF. CDR3 DNA sequence: TGTGCCAGCAGCTTGACTAGCGGGGGTTACGAGCAGTACTTC.

The sample holds a few counts of this clone. J is TRBJ1-1 and V is TRBV5-8, with 8 bases identical to TRBD1. Trimming took 2 bases from V and 4 from J; bases not matched to a gene: 10. The CDR3 totals 16 residues. Germline CDR1 reads SGHTS; CDR2 reads YDEGEE. CDR3 sequence (DNA): TGTGCCAGCAGCTTTCGGCAGGGGGCGCGGAGCACTGAAGCTTTCTTT. Amino acid sequence: CASSFRQGARSTEAFF.

A few counts support this clone. This chain joins TRBV27 and TRBJ2-2; 7 bases map to TRBD2. The J segment lost 7 bases and the V segment lost 6 bases, leaving 2 bases of the junction unmatched. CDR3 length: 12 residues. Germline lookup yields CDR1 MNHEY and CDR2 SMNVEV (reference sequence). The CDR3 reads CASSGGFGELFF. CDR3 nucleotide sequence: TGTGCCAGCAGCGGGGGGTTCGGGGAGCTGTTTTTT.

The chain is built from TRBV3-1 (or the pseudogene TRBV3-2) and TRBJ2-5, with 9 bases that match TRBD1. The CDR3 has 15 amino acids. After removal of 5 bases from V and 1 base from J, the junction contained 5 bases not matched to a gene. Germline lookup yields CDR1 LGHDT and CDR2 YNNKEL (reference sequence). The CDR3 is CASSFMTGGQETQYF. DNA of the CDR3: TGTGCCAGCAGCTTTATGACAGGGGGCCAAGAGACCCAGTACTTC.

V and J are TRBV19 and TRBJ2-4, with 10 positions matching TRBD1. Germline V gene data show CDR1 as LNHDA and CDR2 as SQIVND (reference sequence). The CDR3 is 17 residues long. J lost 7 bases, V lost 4 bases, and 13 bases had no gene match. CDR3 region: CASSTPSTGGKRNIQYF. The CDR3 DNA follows: TGTGCCAGTAGTACCCCCTCGACAGGGGGCAAACGGAACATTCAGTACTTC. The variable domain in full, with the rest retrieved from reference TRBV19 and TRBJ2-4, is DGGITQSPKYLFRKEGQNVTLSCEQNLNHDAMYWYRQDPGQGLRLIYYSQIVNDFQKGDIAEGYSVSREKKESFPLTVTSAQKNPTAFYLCASSTPSTGGKRNIQYFGAGTRLSVL.

The chain carries TRBV27 and TRBJ2-7, with 13 bases fitting TRBD2. V shed 4 bases, J shed 6 bases, and the junction held 12 bases outside the gene matches. The CDR3 totals 17 residues. Germline V gives CDR1 MNHEY, CDR2 SMNVEV (reference sequence). For the CDR3, the DNA is TGTGCCAGCAGTTCCTCCCTCGTTACTAGCGGGGGGGGCGAGCAGTACTTC. Protein product: CASSSSLVTSGGGEQYF.

V is TRBV19 and J is TRBJ2-1, with D possibly being TRBD1 (5 bases). Germline V gene sequence: CDR1 LNHDA, CDR2 SQIVND (reference sequence). The length of the CDR3 is 14 residues. V was clipped by 5 bases and J by 2 bases, with 10 bases between them. The CDR3 DNA sequence: TGTGCCAGTAGTCGACAGTCAACCTACAATGAGCAGTTCTTC. Amino acids: CASSRQSTYNEQFF.

The genes are TRBV3-1 (or the pseudogene TRBV3-2) and TRBJ2-2; TRBD2 might be the D (6 bases). Deletions cut 8 bases from V and 0 bases from J, with 10 bases between. From germline, CDR1 is LGHDT and CDR2 YNNKEL (reference sequence). This CDR3 has 14 residues. CDR3 residues: CASRGISNTGELFF. DNA for the CDR3: TGTGCCAGCCGGGGGATATCGAACACCGGGGAGCTGTTTTTT.

This chain joins TRBV5-4 and TRBJ1-2, with TRBD1 as a possible D gene (6 bases). The CDR3 runs to 17 residues. V was trimmed by 4 bases and J by 0 bases, leaving 19 bases between them. The V gene's germline CDR1 is SGHNT and CDR2 YYREEE (reference sequence). The CDR3: CASSRKSGGGPNYGYTF. CDR3 in DNA: TGTGCCAGCAGCCGAAAGAGTGGGGGGGGCCCTAACTATGGCTACACCTTC.

V usage is TRBV5-4 and J usage is TRBJ2-6; TRBD1 might be the D (6 bases). V dropped 4 bases and J dropped 1 base, with 15 bases sitting between them. The CDR3 covers 17 residues. Per germline, CDR1 SGHNT and CDR2 YYREEE (reference sequence). CDR3 residues: CASSPPRGSSGANVLTF. Written as DNA, the CDR3 is TGTGCCAGCAGCCCACCGAGGGGGTCGTCTGGGGCCAACGTCCTGACTTTC.

V usage is TRBV4-1 and J usage is TRBJ1-6, with 7 bases identical to TRBD1. Germline loops: CDR1 MGHRA, CDR2 YSYEKL. This CDR3 has 18 amino acids. Trimming removed 3 bases from V and 5 bases from J; junction bases left unmatched: 13. The CDR3 DNA reads TGCGCCAGCAGCCACGCTCGAACGAGGGACAGTAATAATTCACCCCTCCACTTT. It encodes CASSHARTRDSNNSPLHF.

This sequence joins TRBV18 and TRBJ2-7; 9 bases are shared with TRBD1. With 4 bases clipped from V and 5 bases from J, the junction kept 9 bases outside the gene matches. CDR3 length: 15 residues. Germline CDR1 KGHSH, CDR2 LQKENI. CDR3 nucleotides: TGTGCCAGCTCACGCACCGGGACAGGGCCCCACGAGCAGTACTTC. Translating it yields CASSRTGTGPHEQYF.

There are a few counts of this clone. The rearrangement links TRBV27 to TRBJ1-5, with TRBD1 matching 9 bases. In germline, CDR1 is MNHEY, CDR2 SMNVEV (reference sequence). This CDR3 region has 15 residues. The junction had 8 bases not matched to a gene; V was cut back by 6 bases and J by 5 bases. The CDR3 region is CASSPSTGGDQPQHF. DNA of the CDR3: TGTGCCAGCAGCCCTAGCACAGGGGGCGATCAGCCCCAGCATTTT.

This clone was observed a single time. The J gene is TRBJ2-3, the V gene TRBV6-5, with D unclear. The germline V and J ends were trimmed by 9 bases and 3 bases, with 13 bases remaining between them. Germline V gives CDR1 MNHEY, CDR2 SVGAGI. The CDR3 sequence is 13 residues long. The DNA for the CDR3 is TGTGCCAGTGCGCGAGCCGGGACAGATACGCAGTATTTT. It codes for CASARAGTDTQYF.

The J gene is TRBJ1-1, the V gene TRBV18, with 11 bases lining up with TRBD1. This CDR3 spans 14 amino acids. The junction had 2 bases not matched to a gene; V was cut back by 4 bases and J by 4 bases. Germline values: CDR1 KGHSH, CDR2 LQKENI. The CDR3 DNA sequence: TGTGCCAGCTCACGTGGGACAGGGGGCACTGAAGCTTTCTTT. Translating it yields CASSRGTGGTEAFF.

The V and J genes are TRBV6-5 and TRBJ1-4, with 7 bases matching TRBD1. Germline V lookup: CDR1 MNHEY, CDR2 SVGAGI. CDR3 length: 14 residues. Germline trimming cut 6 bases from V and 6 bases from J; bases unmatched to any gene: 7. CDR3 DNA: TGTGCCAGCAGCGACAGGGTTCGGGATGAAAAACTGTTTTTT. This sequence encodes CASSDRVRDEKLFF.